This TCR beta chain originates from a study of CD8 T cells in ankylosing spondylitis. On this clonotype: Antigen: not known.

Quantitative 5'-RACE with molecular barcodes was used to make the TCR beta libraries. Via MiXCR, TCRdb re-called the 5' RACE reads, giving one row per CDR3 protein. This sample has 750,000 to 850,000 distinct CDR3 sequences; 12% occur once, and the top ten carry more than 0.5%. Whole-study results and caveats: What seemed typical of ankylosing spondylitis blood was a TCR beta motif built from fewer than ten highly homologous variants. In reactive arthritis synovial fluid and blood, some motif variants had been reported before.

The sample consisted of blood, either unsorted or a sorted T cell fraction (not recorded which). The clonotype originates from a male donor with ankylosing spondylitis.

CDR3 region: CASHRSSGWDTQYF. In DNA, the CDR3 is TGCGCCAGCCACAGATCCAGTGGTTGGGATACGCAGTATTTT. The J gene is TRBJ2-3, the V gene TRBV5-1; no firm D call. From germline, CDR1 is SGHRS and CDR2 YFSETQ. V was shortened by 7 bases and J by 6 bases, with 18 bases between the two germline ends. The length of the CDR3 is 14 residues.